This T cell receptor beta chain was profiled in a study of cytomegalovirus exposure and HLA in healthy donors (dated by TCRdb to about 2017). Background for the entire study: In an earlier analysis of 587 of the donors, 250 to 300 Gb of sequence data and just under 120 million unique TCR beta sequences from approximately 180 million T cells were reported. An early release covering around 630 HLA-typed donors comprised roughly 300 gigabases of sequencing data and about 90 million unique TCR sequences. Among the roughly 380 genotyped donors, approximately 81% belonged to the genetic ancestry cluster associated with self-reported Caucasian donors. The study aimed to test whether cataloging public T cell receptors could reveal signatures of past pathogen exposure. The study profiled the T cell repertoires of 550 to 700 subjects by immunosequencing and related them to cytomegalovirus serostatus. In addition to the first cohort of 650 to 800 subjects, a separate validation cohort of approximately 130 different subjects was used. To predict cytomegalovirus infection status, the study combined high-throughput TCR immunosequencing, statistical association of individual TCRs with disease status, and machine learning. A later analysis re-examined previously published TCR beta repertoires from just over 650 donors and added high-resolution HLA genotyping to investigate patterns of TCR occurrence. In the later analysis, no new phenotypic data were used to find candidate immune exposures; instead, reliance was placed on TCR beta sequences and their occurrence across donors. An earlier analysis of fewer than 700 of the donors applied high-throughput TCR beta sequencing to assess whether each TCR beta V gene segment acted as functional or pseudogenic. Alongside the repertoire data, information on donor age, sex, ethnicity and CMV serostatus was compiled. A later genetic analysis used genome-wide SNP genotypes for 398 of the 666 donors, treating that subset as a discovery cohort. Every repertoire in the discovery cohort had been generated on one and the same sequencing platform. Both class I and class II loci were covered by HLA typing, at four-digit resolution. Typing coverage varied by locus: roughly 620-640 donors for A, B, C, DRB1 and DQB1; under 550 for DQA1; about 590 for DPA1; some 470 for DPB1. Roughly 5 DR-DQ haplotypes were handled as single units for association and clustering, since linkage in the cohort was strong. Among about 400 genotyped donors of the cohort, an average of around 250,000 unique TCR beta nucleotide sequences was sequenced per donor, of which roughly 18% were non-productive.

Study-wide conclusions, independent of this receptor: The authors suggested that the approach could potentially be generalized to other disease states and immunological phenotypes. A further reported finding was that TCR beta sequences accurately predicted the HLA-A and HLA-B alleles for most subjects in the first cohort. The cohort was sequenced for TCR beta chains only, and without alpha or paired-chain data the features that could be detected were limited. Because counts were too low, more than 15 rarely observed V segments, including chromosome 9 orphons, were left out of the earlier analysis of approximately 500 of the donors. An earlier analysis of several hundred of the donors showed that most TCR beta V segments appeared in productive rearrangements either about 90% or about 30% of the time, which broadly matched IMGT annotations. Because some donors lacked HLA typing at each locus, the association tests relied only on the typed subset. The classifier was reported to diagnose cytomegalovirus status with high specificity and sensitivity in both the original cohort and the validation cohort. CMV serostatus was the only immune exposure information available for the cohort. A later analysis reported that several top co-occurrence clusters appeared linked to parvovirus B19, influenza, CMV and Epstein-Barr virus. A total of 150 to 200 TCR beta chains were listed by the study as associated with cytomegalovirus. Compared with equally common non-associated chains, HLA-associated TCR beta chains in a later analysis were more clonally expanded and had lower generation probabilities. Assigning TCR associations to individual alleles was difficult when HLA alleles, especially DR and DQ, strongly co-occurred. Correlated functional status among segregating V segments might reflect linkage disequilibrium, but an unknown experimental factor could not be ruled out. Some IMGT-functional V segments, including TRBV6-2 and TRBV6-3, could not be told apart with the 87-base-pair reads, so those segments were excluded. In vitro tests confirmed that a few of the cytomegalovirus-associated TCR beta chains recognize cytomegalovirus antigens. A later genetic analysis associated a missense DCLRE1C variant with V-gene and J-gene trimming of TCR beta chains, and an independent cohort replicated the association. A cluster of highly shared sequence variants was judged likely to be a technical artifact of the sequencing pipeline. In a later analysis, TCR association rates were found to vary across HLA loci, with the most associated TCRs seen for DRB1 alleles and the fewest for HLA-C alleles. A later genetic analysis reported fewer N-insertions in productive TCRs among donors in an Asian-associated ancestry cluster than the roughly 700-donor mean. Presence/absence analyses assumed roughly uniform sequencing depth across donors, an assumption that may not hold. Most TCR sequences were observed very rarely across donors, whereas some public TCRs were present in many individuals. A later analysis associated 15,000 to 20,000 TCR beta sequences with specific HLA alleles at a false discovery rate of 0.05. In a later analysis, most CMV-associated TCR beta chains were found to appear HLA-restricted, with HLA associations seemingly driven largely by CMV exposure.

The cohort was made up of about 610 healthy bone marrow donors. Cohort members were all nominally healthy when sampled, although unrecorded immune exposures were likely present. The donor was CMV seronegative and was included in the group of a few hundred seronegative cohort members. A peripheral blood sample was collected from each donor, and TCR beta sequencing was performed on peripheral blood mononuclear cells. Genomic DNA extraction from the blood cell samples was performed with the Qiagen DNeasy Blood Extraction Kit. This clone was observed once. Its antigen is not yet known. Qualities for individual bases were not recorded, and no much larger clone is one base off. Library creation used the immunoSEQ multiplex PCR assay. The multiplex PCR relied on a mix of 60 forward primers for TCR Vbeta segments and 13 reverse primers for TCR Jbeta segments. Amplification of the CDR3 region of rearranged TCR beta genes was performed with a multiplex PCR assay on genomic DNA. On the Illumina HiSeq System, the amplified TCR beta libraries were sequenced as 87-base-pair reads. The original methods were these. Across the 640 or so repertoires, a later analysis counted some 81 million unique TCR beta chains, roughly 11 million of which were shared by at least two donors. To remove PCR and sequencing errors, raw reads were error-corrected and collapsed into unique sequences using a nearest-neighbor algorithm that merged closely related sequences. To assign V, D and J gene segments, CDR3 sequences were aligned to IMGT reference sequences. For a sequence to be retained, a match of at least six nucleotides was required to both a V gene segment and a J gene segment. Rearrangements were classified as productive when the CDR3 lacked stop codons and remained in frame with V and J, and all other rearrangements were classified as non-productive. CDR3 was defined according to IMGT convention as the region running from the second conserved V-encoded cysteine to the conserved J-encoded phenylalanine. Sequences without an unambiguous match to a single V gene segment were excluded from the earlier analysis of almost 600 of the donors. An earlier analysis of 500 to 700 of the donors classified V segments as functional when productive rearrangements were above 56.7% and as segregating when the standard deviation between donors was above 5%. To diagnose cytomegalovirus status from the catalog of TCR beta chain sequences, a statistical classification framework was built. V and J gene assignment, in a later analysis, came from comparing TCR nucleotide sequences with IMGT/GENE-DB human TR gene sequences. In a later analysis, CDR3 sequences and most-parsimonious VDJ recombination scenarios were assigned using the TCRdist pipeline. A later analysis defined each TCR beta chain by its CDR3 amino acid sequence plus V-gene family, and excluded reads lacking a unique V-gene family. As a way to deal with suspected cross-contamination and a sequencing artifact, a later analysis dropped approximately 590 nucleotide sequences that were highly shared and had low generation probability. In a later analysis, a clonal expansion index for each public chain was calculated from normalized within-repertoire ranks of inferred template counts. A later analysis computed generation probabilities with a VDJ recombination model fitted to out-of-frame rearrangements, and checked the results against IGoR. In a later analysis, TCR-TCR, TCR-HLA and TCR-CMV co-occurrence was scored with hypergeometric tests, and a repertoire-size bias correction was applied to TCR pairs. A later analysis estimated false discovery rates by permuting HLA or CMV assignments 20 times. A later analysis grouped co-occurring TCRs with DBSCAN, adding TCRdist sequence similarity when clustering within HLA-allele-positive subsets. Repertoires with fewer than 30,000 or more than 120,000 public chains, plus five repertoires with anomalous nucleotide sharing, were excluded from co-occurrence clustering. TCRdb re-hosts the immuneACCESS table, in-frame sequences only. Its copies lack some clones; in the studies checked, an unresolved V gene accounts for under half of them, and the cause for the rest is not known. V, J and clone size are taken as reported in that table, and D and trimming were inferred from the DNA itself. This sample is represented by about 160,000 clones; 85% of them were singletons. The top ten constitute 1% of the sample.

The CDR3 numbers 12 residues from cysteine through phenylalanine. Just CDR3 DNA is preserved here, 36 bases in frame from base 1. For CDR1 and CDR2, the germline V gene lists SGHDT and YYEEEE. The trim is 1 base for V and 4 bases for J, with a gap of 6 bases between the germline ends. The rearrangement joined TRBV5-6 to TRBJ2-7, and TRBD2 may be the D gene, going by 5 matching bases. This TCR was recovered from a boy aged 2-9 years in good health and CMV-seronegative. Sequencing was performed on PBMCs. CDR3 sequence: CASSLTSYEQYF. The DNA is TGTGCCAGCAGCTTGACTAGTTACGAGCAGTACTTC.